The clone carrying this T cell receptor (beta chain) was detected only a few times. V was pared by 5 bases and J by 4 bases, with 9 bases of the junction left unmatched. CDR1 and CDR2 (germline): SQVTM, ANQGSEA. The CDR3 is 14 residues long. The sample comes from a study of blood T cell repertoires in COVID-19. Across the whole study: From the United States, Italy and Spain came samples of acute and convalescent COVID-19. T cells, B-cell-depleted T cells, or PBMCs provided the cDNA or gDNA that served as material.

The data were produced by immunoSEQ multiplex PCR, yet TCRdb's version contains in-frame clones alone and is incomplete. The repertoire includes about 24,000 clones, roughly 87% of them detected once, and about 8.8% sits in the top ten. The receptor was isolated from a man between 65 and 85 years old with acute or convalescent COVID-19. Source material: peripheral blood. The rearrangement uses TRBV29-1 and TRBJ1-2, with 8 nucleotides matching TRBD1. CDR3 nucleotides: TGCAGCGTTAGAGACAGGGGAGAACCCTATGGCTACACCTTC. This encodes CSVRDRGEPYGYTF.